This is a list of T cell receptor beta chains from one sample in a study of CD8 T cells in Susac syndrome. Each CDR3 protein is one row after TCRdb ran MiXCR on the immunoSEQ multiplex PCR reads. This sample yields a few hundred thousand distinct CDR3 sequences, of which approximately 95% are seen a single time; about 0.091% belongs to the top ten. Specimen: CD4+ T cells from PBMCs. These receptors were collected from a human donor with multiple sclerosis. The CDR3 runs from the conserved cysteine through the conserved F or W. The order of the fields is V gene, D gene, clone size, J gene, CDR3 protein, CDR3 DNA. A D gene is named only where the DNA matches it firmly. Only part of the rows carry a size: once, few, many, or a class if the clone is expanded.

v_gene: TRBV6-4; d_gene: TRBD1; abundance: once; j_gene: TRBJ2-1; CDR3aa: CASSATGVSEQFF; CDR3nt: TGTGCCAGCAGTGCGACAGGGGTCAGTGAGCAGTTCTTC
v_gene: TRBV7-2; d_gene: NA; abundance: few; j_gene: TRBJ2-7; CDR3aa: CASSLENYEQYF; CDR3nt: TGTGCCAGCAGCTTAGAAAACTACGAGCAGTACTTC
v_gene: TRBV20-1; d_gene: NA; abundance: NA; j_gene: TRBJ2-7; CDR3aa: CSASDPPYEQYF; CDR3nt: TGCAGTGCGTCGGACCCTCCCTACGAGCAGTACTTC
v_gene: TRBV2; d_gene: NA; abundance: NA; j_gene: TRBJ1-2; CDR3aa: CASSGGSFYGYTF; CDR3nt: TGTGCCAGCAGTGGGGGCAGCTTCTATGGCTACACCTTC
v_gene: TRBV3-1; d_gene: NA; abundance: NA; j_gene: TRBJ1-1; CDR3aa: CASSQRVNTEAFF; CDR3nt: TGTGCCAGCAGCCAGAGGGTGAACACTGAAGCTTTCTTT
v_gene: TRBV5-6; d_gene: NA; abundance: NA; j_gene: TRBJ2-7; CDR3aa: CASSLAAGVRRQYF; CDR3nt: TGTGCCAGCAGCTTGGCGGCAGGGGTTCGGAGGCAGTACTTC
v_gene: TRBV12-3/TRBV12-4; d_gene: NA; abundance: NA; j_gene: TRBJ1-5; CDR3aa: CASSAGTTVYSNQPQHF; CDR3nt: TGTGCCAGCAGCGCCGGGACAACGGTTTATAGCAATCAGCCCCAGCATTTT
v_gene: TRBV5-1; d_gene: NA; abundance: NA; j_gene: TRBJ2-5; CDR3aa: CASSPAPPLQETQYF; CDR3nt: TGCGCCAGCAGCCCGGCCCCACCTCTTCAGGAGACCCAGTACTTC
v_gene: TRBV20-1; d_gene: NA; abundance: NA; j_gene: TRBJ1-1; CDR3aa: CSAPKMNTEAFF; CDR3nt: TGCAGTGCACCTAAGATGAACACTGAAGCTTTCTTT
v_gene: TRBV6-6; d_gene: TRBD1; abundance: NA; j_gene: TRBJ2-7; CDR3aa: CASSYPGDRSYEQYF; CDR3nt: TGTGCCAGCAGTTACCCAGGGGACAGGTCCTACGAGCAGTACTTC